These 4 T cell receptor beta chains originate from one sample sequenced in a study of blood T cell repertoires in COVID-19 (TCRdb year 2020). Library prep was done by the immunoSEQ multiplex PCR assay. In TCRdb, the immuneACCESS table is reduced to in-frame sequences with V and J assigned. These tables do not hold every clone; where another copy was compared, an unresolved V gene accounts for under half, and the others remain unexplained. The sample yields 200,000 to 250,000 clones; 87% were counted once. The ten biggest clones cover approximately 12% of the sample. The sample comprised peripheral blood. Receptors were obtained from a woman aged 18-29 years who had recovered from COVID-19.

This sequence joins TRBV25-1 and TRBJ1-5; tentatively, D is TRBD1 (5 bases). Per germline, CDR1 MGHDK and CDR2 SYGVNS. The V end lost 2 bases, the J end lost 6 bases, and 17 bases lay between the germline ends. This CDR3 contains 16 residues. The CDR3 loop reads CASSESGPLGGQPQHF. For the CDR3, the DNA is TGTGCCAGCAGTGAAAGCGGCCCACTCGGGGGTCAGCCCCAGCATTTT.

CDR3 sequence reads: CSVQQNPSTDTQYF. The CDR3 DNA sequence: TGCAGCGTTCAACAGAATCCTAGCACAGATACGCAGTATTTT. This rearrangement joins TRBV29-1 to TRBJ2-3; D unresolved. Looked up from germline, CDR1 is SQVTM and CDR2 is ANQGSEA. V was pared by 5 bases and J by 0 bases, with 12 bases between. The CDR3 has 14 residues.

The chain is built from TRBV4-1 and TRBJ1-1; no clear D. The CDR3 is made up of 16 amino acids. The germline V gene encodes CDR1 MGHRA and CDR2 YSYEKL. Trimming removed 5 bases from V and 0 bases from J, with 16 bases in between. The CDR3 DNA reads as TGCGCCAGCAGCTTTAGTACCAGACTCATGAACACTGAAGCTTTCTTT. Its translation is CASSFSTRLMNTEAFF.

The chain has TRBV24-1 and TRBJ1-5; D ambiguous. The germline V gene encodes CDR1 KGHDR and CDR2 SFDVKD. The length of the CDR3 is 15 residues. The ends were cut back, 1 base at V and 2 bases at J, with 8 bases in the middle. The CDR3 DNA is TGTGCCACCAGTGATTTTAAGAAGCGCAATCAGCCCCAGCATTTT. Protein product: CATSDFKKRNQPQHF.